This TCR beta chain was sequenced for a study of CD8 T cells in Susac syndrome. Reverse transcription of roughly 0.5 to 1 ug RNA was carried out with random hexamers. TCRdb recomputed calls from the immunoSEQ multiplex PCR reads with MiXCR, one row per CDR3 protein. This table has 200,000 to 300,000 distinct CDR3 sequences, about 94% appearing once. FACS was used to enrich TEMRA cells, whereas the CD8+ and CD4+ T cells were obtained by negative isolation. The origin of this receptor is a human donor with multiple sclerosis. Sample: CD4+ T cells from PBMCs.

The CDR3 region is CASSQVRSSGANVLTF. For the CDR3, the DNA is TGCGCCAGCAGCCAAGTGCGGAGCTCTGGGGCCAACGTCCTGACTTTC. The rearrangement joins TRBV4-1 to TRBJ2-6; D unresolved. The length of the CDR3 is 16 residues. Trimming pared 1 base from V and 0 bases from J, leaving 7 bases between. Per germline, CDR1 MGHRA and CDR2 YSYEKL.